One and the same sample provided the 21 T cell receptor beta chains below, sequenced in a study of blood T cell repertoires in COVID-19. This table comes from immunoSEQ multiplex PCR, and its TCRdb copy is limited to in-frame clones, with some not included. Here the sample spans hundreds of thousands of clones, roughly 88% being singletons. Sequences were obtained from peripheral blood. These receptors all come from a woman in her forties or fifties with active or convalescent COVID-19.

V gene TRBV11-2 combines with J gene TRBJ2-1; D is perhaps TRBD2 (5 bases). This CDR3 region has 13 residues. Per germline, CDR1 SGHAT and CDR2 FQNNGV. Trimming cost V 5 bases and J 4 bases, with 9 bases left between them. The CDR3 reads CASSRTGYNEQFF. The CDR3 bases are TGTGCCAGCAGCCGCACGGGATACAATGAGCAGTTCTTC.

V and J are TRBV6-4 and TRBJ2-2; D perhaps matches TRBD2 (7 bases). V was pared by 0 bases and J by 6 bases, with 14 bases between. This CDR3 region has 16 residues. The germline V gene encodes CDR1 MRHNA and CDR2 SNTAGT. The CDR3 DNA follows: TGTGCCAGCAGTGACTCTGGTAGGGGGGGTCCCGGGGAGCTGTTTTTT. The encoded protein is CASSDSGRGGPGELFF.

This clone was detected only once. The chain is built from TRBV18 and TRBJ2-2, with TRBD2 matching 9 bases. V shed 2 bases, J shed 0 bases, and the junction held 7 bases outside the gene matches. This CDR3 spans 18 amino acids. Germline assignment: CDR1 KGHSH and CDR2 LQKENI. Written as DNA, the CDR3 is TGTGCCAGCTCACCAATGATAGCGGGGGAACCGAACACCGGGGAGCTGTTTTTT. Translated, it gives CASSPMIAGEPNTGELFF.

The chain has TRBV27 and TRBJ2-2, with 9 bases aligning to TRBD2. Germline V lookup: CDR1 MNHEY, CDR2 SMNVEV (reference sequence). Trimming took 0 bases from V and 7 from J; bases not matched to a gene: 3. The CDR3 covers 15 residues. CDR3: CASSLSAGGGGELFF. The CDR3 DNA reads TGTGCCAGCAGTTTATCAGCGGGGGGCGGCGGGGAGCTGTTTTTT.

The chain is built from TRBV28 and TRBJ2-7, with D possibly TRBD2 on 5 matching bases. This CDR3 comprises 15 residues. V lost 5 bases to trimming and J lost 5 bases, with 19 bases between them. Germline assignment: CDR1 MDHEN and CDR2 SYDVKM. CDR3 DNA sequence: TGTGCCAGCAGTGAGGCGGCGGGTAAAAGGAACGAGCAGTACTTC. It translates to CASSEAAGKRNEQYF.

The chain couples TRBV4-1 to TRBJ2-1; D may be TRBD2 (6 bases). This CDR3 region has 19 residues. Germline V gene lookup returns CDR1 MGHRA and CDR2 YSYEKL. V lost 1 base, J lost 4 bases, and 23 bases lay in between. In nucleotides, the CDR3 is TGCGCCAGCAGCCAAGGGGGAGGACGGGGAACCGGGGTTTACAATGAGCAGTTCTTC. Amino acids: CASSQGGGRGTGVYNEQFF.

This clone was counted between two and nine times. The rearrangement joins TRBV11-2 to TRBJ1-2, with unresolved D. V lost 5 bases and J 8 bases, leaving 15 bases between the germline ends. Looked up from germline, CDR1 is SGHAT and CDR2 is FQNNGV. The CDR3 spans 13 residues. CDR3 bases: TGTGCCAGCAGCCACCAGATTTTTGAAGGCTACACCTTC. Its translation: CASSHQIFEGYTF.

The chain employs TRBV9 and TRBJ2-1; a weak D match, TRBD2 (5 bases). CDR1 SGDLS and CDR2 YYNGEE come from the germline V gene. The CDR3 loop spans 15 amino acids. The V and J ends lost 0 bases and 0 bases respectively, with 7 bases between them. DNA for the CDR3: TGTGCCAGCAGCGTAGGCGCGGGCTCCTACAATGAGCAGTTCTTC. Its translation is CASSVGAGSYNEQFF.

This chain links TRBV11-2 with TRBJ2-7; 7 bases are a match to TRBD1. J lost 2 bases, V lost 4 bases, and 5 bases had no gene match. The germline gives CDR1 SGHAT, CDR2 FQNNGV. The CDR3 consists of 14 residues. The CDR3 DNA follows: TGTGCCAGCAGCTACGACACAGGGGCCTACGAGCAGTACTTC. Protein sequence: CASSYDTGAYEQYF.

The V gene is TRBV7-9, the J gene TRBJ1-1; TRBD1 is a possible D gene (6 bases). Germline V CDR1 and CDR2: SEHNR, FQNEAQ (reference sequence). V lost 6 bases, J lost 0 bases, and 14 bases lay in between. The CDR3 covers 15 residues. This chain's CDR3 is CASSPGTIVNTEAFF. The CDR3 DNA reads TGTGCCAGCAGTCCCGGGACAATCGTGAACACTGAAGCTTTCTTT.

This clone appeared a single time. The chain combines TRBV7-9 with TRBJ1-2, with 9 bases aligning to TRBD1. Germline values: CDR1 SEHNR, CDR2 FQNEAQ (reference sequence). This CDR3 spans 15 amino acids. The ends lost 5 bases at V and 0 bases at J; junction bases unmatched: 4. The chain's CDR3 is CASSTGGQTNYGYTF. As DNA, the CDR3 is TGTGCCAGCAGCACAGGGGGCCAAACTAACTATGGCTACACCTTC.

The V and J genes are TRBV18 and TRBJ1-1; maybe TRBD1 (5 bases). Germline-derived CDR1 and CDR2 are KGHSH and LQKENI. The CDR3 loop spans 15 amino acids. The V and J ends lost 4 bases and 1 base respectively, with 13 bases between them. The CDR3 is CASSHARGTNTEAFF. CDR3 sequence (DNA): TGTGCCAGCTCACACGCCCGGGGGACGAACACTGAAGCTTTCTTT.

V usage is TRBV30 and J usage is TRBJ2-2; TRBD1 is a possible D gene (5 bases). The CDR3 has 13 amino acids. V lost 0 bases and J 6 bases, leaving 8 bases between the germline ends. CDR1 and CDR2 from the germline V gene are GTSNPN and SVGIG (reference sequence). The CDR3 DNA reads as TGTGCCTGGAGTGTGCAGGGTGCCGGGGAGCTGTTTTTT. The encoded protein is CAWSVQGAGELFF.

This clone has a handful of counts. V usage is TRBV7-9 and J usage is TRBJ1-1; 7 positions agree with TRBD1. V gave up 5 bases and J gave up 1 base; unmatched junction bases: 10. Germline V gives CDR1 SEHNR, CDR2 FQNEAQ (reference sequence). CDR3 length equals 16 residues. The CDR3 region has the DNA TGTGCCAGCAGCCCCCCGAAGGGGGCAGAGAACACTGAAGCTTTCTTT. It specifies CASSPPKGAENTEAFF.

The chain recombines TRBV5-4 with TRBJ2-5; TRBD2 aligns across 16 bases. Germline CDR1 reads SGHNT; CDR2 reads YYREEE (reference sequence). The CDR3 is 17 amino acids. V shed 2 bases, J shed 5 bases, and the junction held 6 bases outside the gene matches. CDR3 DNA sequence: TGTGCCAGCAGCTTTACGGGACTAGCGGGGGGGCTGGAGACCCAGTACTTC. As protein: CASSFTGLAGGLETQYF.

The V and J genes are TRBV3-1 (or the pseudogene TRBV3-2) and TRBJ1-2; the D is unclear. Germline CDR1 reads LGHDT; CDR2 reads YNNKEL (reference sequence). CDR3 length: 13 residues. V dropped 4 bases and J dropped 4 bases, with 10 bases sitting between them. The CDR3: CASSRPGSYGYTF. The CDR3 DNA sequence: TGTGCCAGCAGCCGACCGGGTAGCTATGGCTACACCTTC.

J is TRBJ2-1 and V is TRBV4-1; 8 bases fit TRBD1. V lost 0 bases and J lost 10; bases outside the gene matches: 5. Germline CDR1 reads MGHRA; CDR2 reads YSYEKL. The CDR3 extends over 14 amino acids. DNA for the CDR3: TGCGCCAGCAGCCAAGACAGGGGGCCTCGAGAGCAGTTCTTC. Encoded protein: CASSQDRGPREQFF.

The CDR3 is CASSRNSGTGINQPQHF. CDR3 nucleotides: TGCGCCAGCAGCCGAAACTCCGGGACAGGGATCAATCAGCCCCAGCATTTT. The chain uses TRBV23-1 and TRBJ1-5; 9 bases are shared with TRBD1. TRBV23-1 is treated as an ORF (open reading frame) with a function not yet certain. The CDR3 sequence is 17 residues long. J gave up 3 bases and V 6 bases, and 12 bases lay outside the gene matches.

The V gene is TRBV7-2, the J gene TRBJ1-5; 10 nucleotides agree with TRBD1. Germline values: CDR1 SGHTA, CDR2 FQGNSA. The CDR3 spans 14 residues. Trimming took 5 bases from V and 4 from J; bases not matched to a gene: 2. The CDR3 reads CASSRTGGNQPQHF. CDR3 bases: TGTGCCAGCAGCCGGACAGGGGGAAATCAGCCCCAGCATTTT.

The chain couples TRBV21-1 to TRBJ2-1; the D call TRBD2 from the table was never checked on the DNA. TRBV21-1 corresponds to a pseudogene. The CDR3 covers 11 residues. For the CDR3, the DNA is TGTGCCAGCAGCAAAATGAGTGAGCAGTTCTTC. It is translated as CASSKMSEQFF.

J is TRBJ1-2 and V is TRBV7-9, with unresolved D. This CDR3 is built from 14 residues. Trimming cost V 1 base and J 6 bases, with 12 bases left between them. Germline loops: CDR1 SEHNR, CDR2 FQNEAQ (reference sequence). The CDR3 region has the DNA TGTGCCAGCAGCTTAGGATCGGGCGGGGATGGCTACACCTTC. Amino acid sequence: CASSLGSGGDGYTF.